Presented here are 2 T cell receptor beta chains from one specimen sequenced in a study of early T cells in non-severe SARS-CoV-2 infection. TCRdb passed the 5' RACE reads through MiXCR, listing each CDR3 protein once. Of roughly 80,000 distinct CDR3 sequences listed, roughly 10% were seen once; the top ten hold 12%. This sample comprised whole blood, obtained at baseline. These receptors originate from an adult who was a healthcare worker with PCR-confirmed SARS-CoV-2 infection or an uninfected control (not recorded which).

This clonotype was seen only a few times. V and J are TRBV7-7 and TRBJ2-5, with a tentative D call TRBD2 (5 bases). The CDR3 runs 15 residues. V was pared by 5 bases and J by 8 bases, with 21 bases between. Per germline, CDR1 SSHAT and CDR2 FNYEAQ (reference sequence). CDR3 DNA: TGTGCCAGCAGCCCCACCCCGACTACTCCAGGAACCCAGTACTTC. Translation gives CASSPTPTTPGTQYF. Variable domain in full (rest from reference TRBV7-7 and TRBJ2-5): GAGVSQSPRYKVTKRGQDVTLRCDPISSHATLYWYQQALGQGPEFLTYFNYEAQPDKSGLPSDRFSAERPEGSISTLTIQRTEQRDSAMYRCASSPTPTTPGTQYFGPGTRLLVL.

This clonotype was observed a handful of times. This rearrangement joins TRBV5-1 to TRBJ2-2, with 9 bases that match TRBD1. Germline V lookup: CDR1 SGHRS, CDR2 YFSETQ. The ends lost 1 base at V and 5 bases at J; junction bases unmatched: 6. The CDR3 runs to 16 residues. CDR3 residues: CASSLSGTGRTGELFF. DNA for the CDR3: TGCGCCAGCAGCTTGTCCGGGACAGGGAGAACCGGGGAGCTGTTTTTT.